The entry below gives a single T cell receptor beta chain sequence along with its context. This sample is part of a study of blood T cell repertoires in COVID-19. About the study: Specimens from acute and convalescent COVID-19 originated in the United States, Italy and Spain.

In the study's own analysis: Counts of nucleated cells, estimated from reference gene primer amplification, were obtained. The protocol was immunoSEQ multiplex PCR, while the TCRdb copy is restricted to in-frame clones and leaves out a portion. V and J calls and clone size come straight from that table; D and trimming were deduced from the DNA. The sample yields 180,000 or so clones, roughly 78% seen once. CDR3 length equals 14 residues. The germline gives CDR1 KGHSH, CDR2 LQKENI. V was clipped by 0 bases and J by 6 bases, with 11 bases between them. The V gene is TRBV18, the J gene TRBJ1-2, with D perhaps matching TRBD1 (6 bases). The clonotype comes from a woman aged 80 or older with active or convalescent COVID-19. The material sequenced was peripheral blood. The chain's CDR3 is CASSPPGQPDGYTF. The CDR3 coding sequence is TGTGCCAGCTCACCACCCGGACAGCCCGATGGCTACACCTTC.